This TCR beta chain was identified during a study of blood T cell repertoires in COVID-19 (dated by TCRdb to about 2020). About the study as a whole: Samples covering the acute and convalescent phases of COVID-19 were provided by collaborators in the United States, Italy and Spain. The dataset comprised deeply sampled blood TCRbeta repertoires from subjects exposed to, actively infected with, or recovered from COVID-19. Nearly every sample came with metadata listing a de-identified subject ID, COVID-19 status, age in years and sex. Samples were obtained from the ongoing ImmuneRACE study (first 160 participants) and from some 1,200 subjects provided by 6 global collaborators. The repertoires were released in a freely available public database intended as a resource for research on the immune response to SARS-CoV-2. The prospective study material was composed of cDNA or gDNA derived from T cells, B-cell-depleted T cells, or PBMCs. HLA class I and class II types, where available, came from metadata supplied by the sample provider rather than from assay-based typing. Here is what the overall study found, with its caveats: The amount of clinical and demographic metadata varied by source and participant and was provided uncurated.

With respect to this clone: Its antigen is unknown. No base-level quality is on record; no much larger clone is a single base apart.

The collaborating institutions used their own protocols to collect whole blood in K2EDTA tubes. For TCRbeta analysis, collaborator samples were shipped as frozen whole blood, as isolated PBMCs, or as DNA extracted from either sample type. CDR1 and CDR2 are read off the germline V gene as KGHSH and LQKENI. Taken from cysteine to phenylalanine, the CDR3 has 14 residues. The read is trimmed to its CDR3 DNA, 42 bases read in frame from base 1. After removal of 3 bases from V and 5 bases from J, the junction retains 2 bases not matched to a gene. TCRbeta CDR3 regions were amplified from genomic DNA using the immunoSEQ Assay, a bias-controlled multiplex PCR. As for the original processing: The number of nucleated cells in each sample was estimated by amplification of reference gene primers within the assay. Sequence reads were collapsed and filtered to measure the absolute abundance of every unique TCRbeta CDR3 rearrangement. Productive Simpson clonality was computed per sample as the square root of Simpson's diversity index over productive rearrangements. TCRdb mirrors the immuneACCESS table, restricted to in-frame sequences. Some clones are absent from its copies; in checked studies, under half trace to an unresolved V gene, and the reason for the others is unknown. Clonal size and the V and J genes are those of that table, whereas D and trimming came from the DNA. The sample table holds 75,000 to 95,000 clones, of which around nine tenths were seen once. Clones ranked in the top ten supply about 2.9% of the sample.

The TCR was taken from a woman of 80 years or more with acute or convalescent COVID-19. Recombination connected TRBV18 to TRBJ2-1; 9 central bases correspond to TRBD2. Input material: peripheral blood. Here is the DNA: TGTGCCAGCTCACCGACTAGCGGAGACAATGAGCAGTTCTTC. Its coded protein is CASSPTSGDNEQFF.